This entry concerns a single T cell receptor (beta chain). The data originate from a study of blood T cell repertoires in COVID-19. This CDR3 contains 15 residues. The germline V gene encodes CDR1 LNHDA and CDR2 SQIVND (reference sequence). Trimming pared 7 bases from V and 3 bases from J, leaving 16 bases between. Profiling relied on immunoSEQ multiplex PCR, and the TCRdb table lists in-frame clones only, not all of them. The table lists about 250,000 clones, 80% to 85% of them singletons. This rearrangement joins TRBV19 to TRBJ1-5; D remains unclear. This receptor was taken from a person between 70 and 80 years old with COVID-19, enrolled during active disease. Sequencing used peripheral blood. The CDR3 is CASTRPGIFNQPQHF. CDR3 bases: TGTGCCAGTACCCGACCGGGGATTTTCAATCAGCCCCAGCATTTT.